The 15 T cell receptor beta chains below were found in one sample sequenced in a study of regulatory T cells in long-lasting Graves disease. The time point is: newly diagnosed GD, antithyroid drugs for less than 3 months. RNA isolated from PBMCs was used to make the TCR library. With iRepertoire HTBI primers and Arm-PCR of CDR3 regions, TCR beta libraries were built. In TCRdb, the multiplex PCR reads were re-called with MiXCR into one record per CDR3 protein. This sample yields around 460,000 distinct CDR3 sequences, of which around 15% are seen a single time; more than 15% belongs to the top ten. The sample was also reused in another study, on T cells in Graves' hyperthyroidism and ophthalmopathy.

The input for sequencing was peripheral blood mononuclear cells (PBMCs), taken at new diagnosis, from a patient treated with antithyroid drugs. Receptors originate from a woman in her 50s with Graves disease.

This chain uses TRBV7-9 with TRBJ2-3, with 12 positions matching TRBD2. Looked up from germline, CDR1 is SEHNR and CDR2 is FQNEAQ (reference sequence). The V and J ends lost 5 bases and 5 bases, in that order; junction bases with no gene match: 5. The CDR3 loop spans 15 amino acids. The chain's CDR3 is CASSGTSGPLDTQYF. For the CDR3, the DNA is TGTGCCAGCAGCGGGACTAGCGGGCCCCTAGATACGCAGTATTTT. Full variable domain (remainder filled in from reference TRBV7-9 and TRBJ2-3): DTGVSQNPRHKITKRGQNVTFRCDPISEHNRLYWYRQTLGQGPEFLTYFQNEAQLEKSRLLSDRFSAERPKGSFSTLEIQRTEQGDSAMYLCASSGTSGPLDTQYFGPGTRLTVL.

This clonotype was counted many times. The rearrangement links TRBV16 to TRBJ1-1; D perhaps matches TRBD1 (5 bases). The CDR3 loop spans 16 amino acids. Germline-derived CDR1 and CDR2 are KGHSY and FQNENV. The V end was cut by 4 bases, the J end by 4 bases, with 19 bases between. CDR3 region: CASSPRAISGGTEAFF. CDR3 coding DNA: TGTGCCAGCAGCCCCCGGGCCATATCGGGGGGCACTGAAGCTTTCTTT.

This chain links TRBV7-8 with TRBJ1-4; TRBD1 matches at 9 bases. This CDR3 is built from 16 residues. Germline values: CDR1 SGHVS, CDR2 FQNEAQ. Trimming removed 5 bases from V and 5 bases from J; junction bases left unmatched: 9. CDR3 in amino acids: CASSLQTGTGNEKLFF. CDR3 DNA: TGTGCCAGCAGCCTACAAACCGGGACAGGGAATGAAAAACTGTTTTTT.

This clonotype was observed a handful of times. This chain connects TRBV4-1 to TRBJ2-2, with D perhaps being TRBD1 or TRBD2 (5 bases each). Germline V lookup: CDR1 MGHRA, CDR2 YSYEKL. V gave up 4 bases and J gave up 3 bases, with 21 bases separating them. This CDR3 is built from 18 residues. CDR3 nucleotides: TGCGCCAGCAGCCCCCTCGGCCAGGGCCCGAGGGACACCGGGGAGCTGTTTTTT. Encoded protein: CASSPLGQGPRDTGELFF.

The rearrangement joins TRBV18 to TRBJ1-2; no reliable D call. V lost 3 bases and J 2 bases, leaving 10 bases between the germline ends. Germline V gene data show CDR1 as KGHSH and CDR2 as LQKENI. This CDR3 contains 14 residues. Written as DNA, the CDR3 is TGTGCCAGCTCACCGGTTTCCGGGAACTATGGCTACACCTTC. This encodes CASSPVSGNYGYTF.

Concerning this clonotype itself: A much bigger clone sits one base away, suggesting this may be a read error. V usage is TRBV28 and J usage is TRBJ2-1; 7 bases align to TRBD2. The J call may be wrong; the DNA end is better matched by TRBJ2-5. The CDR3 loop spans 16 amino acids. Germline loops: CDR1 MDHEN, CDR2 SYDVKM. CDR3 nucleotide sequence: TGTGCCAGCAGTTTATCCGGACGAGGGACTAAAGAGACCCAGTACTTC. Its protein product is CASSLSGRGTKETQYF.

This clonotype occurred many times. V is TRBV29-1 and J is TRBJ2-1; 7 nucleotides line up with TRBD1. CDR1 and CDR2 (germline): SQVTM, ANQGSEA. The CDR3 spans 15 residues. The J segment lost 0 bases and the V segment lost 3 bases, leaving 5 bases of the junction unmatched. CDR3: CSVDPGQFSYNEQFF. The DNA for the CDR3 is TGCAGCGTTGATCCGGGACAGTTCTCCTACAATGAGCAGTTCTTC.

The CDR3 DNA sequence: TGTGCCAGCAGCCCTGCTTTTACTTCCGAATCCTACAATGAGCAGTTCTTC. This encodes CASSPAFTSESYNEQFF. This chain uses TRBV3-1 with TRBJ2-1, with D unclear. V was shortened by 4 bases and J by 1 base, with 17 bases between the two germline ends. Per germline, CDR1 LGHDT and CDR2 YNNKEL (reference sequence). The CDR3 spans 17 residues.

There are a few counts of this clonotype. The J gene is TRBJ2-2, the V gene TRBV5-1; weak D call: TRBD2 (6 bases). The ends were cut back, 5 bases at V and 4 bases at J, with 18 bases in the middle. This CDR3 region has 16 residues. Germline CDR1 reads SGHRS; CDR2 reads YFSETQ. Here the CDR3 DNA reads TGCGCCAGCAGTAGTACGGCGGGAATGGGCACCGGGGAGCTGTTTTTT. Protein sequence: CASSSTAGMGTGELFF.

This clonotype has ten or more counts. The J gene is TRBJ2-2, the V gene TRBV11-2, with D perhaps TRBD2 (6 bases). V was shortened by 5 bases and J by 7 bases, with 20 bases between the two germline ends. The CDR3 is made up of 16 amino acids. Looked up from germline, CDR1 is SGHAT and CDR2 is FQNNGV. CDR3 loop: CASSTTSISGYGELFF. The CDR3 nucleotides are TGTGCCAGCAGCACAACTAGCATATCGGGATACGGGGAGCTGTTTTTT.

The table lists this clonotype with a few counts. The CDR3 region is CASSLFGLAGGNEQFF. The CDR3 DNA is TGTGCCAGCAGCTTATTTGGTCTAGCGGGAGGCAATGAGCAGTTCTTC. The chain combines TRBV7-6 with TRBJ2-1, with 11 bases lining up with TRBD2. The ends lost 2 bases at V and 6 bases at J; junction bases unmatched: 6. The CDR3 consists of 16 residues. Germline V CDR1 and CDR2: SGHVS, FNYEAQ.

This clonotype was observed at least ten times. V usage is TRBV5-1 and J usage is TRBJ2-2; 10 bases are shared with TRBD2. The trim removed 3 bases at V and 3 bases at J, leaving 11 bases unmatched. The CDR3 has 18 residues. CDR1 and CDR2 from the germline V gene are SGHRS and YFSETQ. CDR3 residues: CASSYGLAAVSDTGELFF. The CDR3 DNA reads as TGCGCCAGCAGCTACGGACTAGCGGCTGTTTCGGACACCGGGGAGCTGTTTTTT.

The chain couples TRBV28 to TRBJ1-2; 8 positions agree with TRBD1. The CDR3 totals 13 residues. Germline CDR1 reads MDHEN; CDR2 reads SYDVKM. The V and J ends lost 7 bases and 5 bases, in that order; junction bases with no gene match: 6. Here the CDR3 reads CASIQDRAYGYTF. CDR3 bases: TGTGCCAGCATTCAGGACAGGGCTTATGGCTACACCTTC.

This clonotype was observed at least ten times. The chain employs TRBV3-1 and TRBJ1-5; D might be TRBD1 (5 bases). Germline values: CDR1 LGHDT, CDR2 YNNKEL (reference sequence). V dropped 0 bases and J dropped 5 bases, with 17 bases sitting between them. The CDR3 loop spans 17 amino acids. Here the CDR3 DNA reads TGTGCCAGCAGCCAAGATAGGGGACCCCGACGGCATCAGCCCCAGCATTTT. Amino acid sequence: CASSQDRGPRRHQPQHF.

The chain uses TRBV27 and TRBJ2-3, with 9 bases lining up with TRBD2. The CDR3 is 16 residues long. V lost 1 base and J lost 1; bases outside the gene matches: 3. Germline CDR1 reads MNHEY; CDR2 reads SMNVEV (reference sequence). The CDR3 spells CASSLYSGRGTDTQYF. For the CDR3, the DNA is TGTGCCAGCAGTTTATATAGCGGGAGAGGCACAGATACGCAGTATTTT.